The source of this T cell receptor (beta chain) is a study of blood T cell repertoires in COVID-19. The overall study: Researchers got acute and convalescent COVID-19 samples from the United States, Italy and Spain. The cDNA or gDNA used as material had been derived from T cells, B-cell-depleted T cells, or PBMCs.

As handled by the study authors: Using reference gene primer amplification, nucleated cell counts were estimated. TCRdb's table, derived via immunoSEQ multiplex PCR, lists solely in-frame clones and lacks some. The V and J calls and the clone size are those of that table, but D and trimming were determined from the DNA. The sample has 250,000 to 300,000 clones; about 89% are singletons. Enrollment of patients from Seattle took place during active infection, with longitudinal follow-up. Trimming took 6 bases from V and 0 from J; bases not matched to a gene: 2. Germline V gives CDR1 SNHLY, CDR2 FYNNEI. The CDR3 totals 15 residues.

This TCR derives from a woman in her 30s with COVID-19, enrolled during active disease. V gene TRBV2 combines with J gene TRBJ2-5; TRBD2 matches at 12 bases. Sequenced: peripheral blood. CDR3: CASSGTSGYQETQYF. CDR3 DNA sequence: TGTGCCAGCAGCGGGACTAGCGGGTACCAAGAGACCCAGTACTTC.